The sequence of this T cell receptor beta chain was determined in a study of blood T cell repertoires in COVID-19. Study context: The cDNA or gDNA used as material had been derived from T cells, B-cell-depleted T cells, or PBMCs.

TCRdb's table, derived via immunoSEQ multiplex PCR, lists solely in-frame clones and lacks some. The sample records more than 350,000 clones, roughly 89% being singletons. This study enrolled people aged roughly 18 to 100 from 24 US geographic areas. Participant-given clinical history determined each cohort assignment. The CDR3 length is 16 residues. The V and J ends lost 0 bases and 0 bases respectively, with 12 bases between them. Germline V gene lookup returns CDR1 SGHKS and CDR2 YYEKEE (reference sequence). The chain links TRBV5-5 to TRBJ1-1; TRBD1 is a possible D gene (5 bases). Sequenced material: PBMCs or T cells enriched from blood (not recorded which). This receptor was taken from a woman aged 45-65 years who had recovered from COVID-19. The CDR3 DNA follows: TGTGCCAGCAGCTTGGGACAGAGAATCATGAACACTGAAGCTTTCTTT. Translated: CASSLGQRIMNTEAFF. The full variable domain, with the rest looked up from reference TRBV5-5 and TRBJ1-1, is DAGVTQSPTHLIKTRGQQVTLRCSPISGHKSVSWYQQVLGQGPQFIFQYYEKEERGRGNFPDRFSARQFPNYSSELNVNALLLGDSALYLCASSLGQRIMNTEAFFGQGTRLTVV.